These 17 T cell receptor beta chains were sequenced from one sample in a study of cytomegalovirus exposure and HLA in healthy donors. Use of 60 Vbeta and 13 Jbeta primers characterized the PCR. Using immunoSEQ multiplex PCR, the repertoire was profiled, and TCRdb retains in-frame clones only, with some absent. The sample shows around 260,000 clones, over 70% of them seen only once. The sample was PBMCs. Every receptor here comes from a girl aged 2-9 years in good health and CMV-seronegative.

The chain is built from TRBV5-1 and TRBJ2-1; tentative D call: TRBD1 (6 bases). Germline V gene lookup returns CDR1 SGHRS and CDR2 YFSETQ. V lost 0 bases, J lost 2 bases, and 6 bases lay in between. The CDR3 has 14 residues. The DNA for the CDR3 is TGCGCCAGCAGCTTGGGGGGGCCCTACAATGAGCAGTTCTTC. Encoded protein: CASSLGGPYNEQFF.

In this sample, this clone turned up once. This sequence joins TRBV7-9 and TRBJ2-7, with 9 bases lining up with TRBD2. Germline assignment: CDR1 SEHNR and CDR2 FQNEAQ (reference sequence). The CDR3 is made up of 11 amino acids. Trimming cost V 8 bases and J 6 bases; bases outside gene matches: 2. The CDR3 nucleotides are TGTGCCAGCTCACTAGCGGGCGAGCAGTACTTC. Protein: CASSLAGEQYF. Full variable domain (rest looked up from reference TRBV7-9 and TRBJ2-7): DTGVSQNPRHKITKRGQNVTFRCDPISEHNRLYWYRQTLGQGPEFLTYFQNEAQLEKSRLLSDRFSAERPKGSFSTLEIQRTEQGDSAMYLCASSLAGEQYFGPGTRLTVT.

The chain uses TRBV2 and TRBJ2-7; the match to TRBD2 covers 9 bases. The germline CDR1 and CDR2 sequences are SNHLY and FYNNEI. Trimming at V came to 4 bases and at J to 2 bases, leaving 3 bases not matched to a gene. This CDR3 comprises 14 residues. The CDR3 loop reads CASSVASGAYEQYF. The CDR3 DNA follows: TGTGCCAGCAGTGTGGCTAGCGGGGCCTACGAGCAGTACTTC.

The CDR3 sequence: CASSSSQGTYGYTF. The CDR3 DNA sequence: TGTGCCAGCAGCTCTAGCCAGGGGACCTATGGCTACACCTTC. The chain uses TRBV7-9 and TRBJ1-2; tentative D call: TRBD1 (6 bases). The CDR3 loop spans 14 amino acids. Germline-derived CDR1 and CDR2 are SEHNR and FQNEAQ (reference sequence). V lost 4 bases and J lost 4, with 13 bases in between.

This clone occurred a few times. The CDR3 bases are TGTGCCAGCCCGGGACAGGGGTCCTACGAGCAGTACTTC. Amino acids: CASPGQGSYEQYF. V and J are TRBV7-3 and TRBJ2-7; 10 bases are a match to TRBD1. Per germline, CDR1 SGHTA and CDR2 FQGTGA. V lost 8 bases, J lost 1 base, and 2 bases stayed unmatched. CDR3 length equals 13 residues. Drawing the rest from reference TRBV7-3 and TRBJ2-7, the complete variable domain is GAGVSQTPSNKVTEKGKYVELRCDPISGHTALYWYRQSLGQGPEFLIYFQGTGAADDSGLPNDRFFAVRPEGSVSTLKIQRTERGDSAVYLCASPGQGSYEQYFGPGTRLTVT.

The rearrangement uses TRBV5-1 and TRBJ1-6, with 7 bases matching TRBD1. Germline lookup yields CDR1 SGHRS and CDR2 YFSETQ. Trimming at V came to 4 bases and at J to 9 bases, leaving 10 bases not matched to a gene. This CDR3 comprises 15 residues. CDR3 nucleotide sequence: TGCGCCAGCAGCCCGGGGGGGACAGACCTTTCACCCCTCCACTTT. Encoded protein: CASSPGGTDLSPLHF.

The rearrangement joins TRBV12-5 to TRBJ2-7; 11 bases align to TRBD1. The CDR3 covers 13 residues. V lost 7 bases and J lost 7; bases outside the gene matches: 6. The germline V gene has CDR1 LGHNT and CDR2 FRNRAP. The CDR3, as DNA: TGTGCTAGTGCCACAGGGACAGGGGGGGAGCAGTACTTC. Amino acids: CASATGTGGEQYF. The variable domain in full, with the rest retrieved from reference TRBV12-5 and TRBJ2-7, is DARVTQTPRHKVTEMGQEVTMRCQPILGHNTVFWYRQTMMQGLELLAYFRNRAPLDDSGMPKDRFSAEMPDATLATLKIQPSEPRDSAVYFCASATGTGGEQYFGPGTRLTVT.

This chain uses TRBV7-2 with TRBJ2-1; D perhaps matches TRBD2 (6 bases). This CDR3 region has 16 residues. Germline V gene lookup returns CDR1 SGHTA and CDR2 FQGNSA. The V end lost 2 bases, the J end lost 1 base, and 12 bases lay between the germline ends. CDR3 bases: TGTGCCAGCAGCTTATGGATTAGCGGATCCTACAATGAGCAGTTCTTC. Translating gives CASSLWISGSYNEQFF. The whole variable domain, remainder taken from reference TRBV7-2 and TRBJ2-1, is GAGVSQSPSNKVTEKGKDVELRCDPISGHTALYWYRQSLGQGLEFLIYFQGNSAPDKSGLPSDRFSAERTGGSVSTLTIQRTQQEDSAVYLCASSLWISGSYNEQFFGPGTRLTVL.

The rearrangement links TRBV10-3 to TRBJ2-1; TRBD1 matches at 8 bases. The V and J ends lost 7 bases and 8 bases, in that order; junction bases with no gene match: 7. This CDR3 region has 13 residues. Germline CDR1 ENHRY, CDR2 SYGVKD. The CDR3 region is CAIKTDRAHEQFF. In nucleotides, the CDR3 is TGTGCCATCAAAACGGACAGGGCACATGAGCAGTTCTTC.

This rearrangement joins TRBV7-8 to TRBJ1-1; D not resolved. Trimming cost V 2 bases and J 0 bases, with 10 bases left between them. This CDR3 comprises 15 residues. The germline V gene encodes CDR1 SGHVS and CDR2 FQNEAQ. The CDR3 protein is CASSLLPGMNTEAFF. The CDR3 DNA reads as TGTGCCAGCAGCTTACTTCCCGGGATGAACACTGAAGCTTTCTTT. Complete variable domain (other parts from reference TRBV7-8 and TRBJ1-1): GAGVSQSPRYKVAKRGQDVALRCDPISGHVSLFWYQQALGQGPEFLTYFQNEAQLDKSGLPSDRFFAERPEGSVSTLKIQRTQQEDSAVYLCASSLLPGMNTEAFFGQGTRLTVV.

This clone was detected only once. J is TRBJ2-5 and V is TRBV28; TRBD2 matches at 10 bases. CDR1 is MDHEN, CDR2 SYDVKM, per germline. This CDR3 comprises 16 residues. V dropped 3 bases and J dropped 3; count of bases not matched to a gene: 7. In DNA form, the CDR3 reads TGTGCCAGCAGTTTCCGGCTAGCGGGGGAGAAAGAGACCCAGTACTTC. Translation: CASSFRLAGEKETQYF.

V is TRBV19 and J is TRBJ1-4; the match to TRBD1 covers 9 bases. V lost 3 bases and J lost 3; bases outside the gene matches: 8. Germline V gene lookup returns CDR1 LNHDA and CDR2 SQIVND (reference sequence). The CDR3 spans 17 residues. The CDR3 region has the DNA TGTGCCAGTAGTATGACGGGACAGGGATGGTCTAATGAAAAACTGTTTTTT. As protein: CASSMTGQGWSNEKLFF.

The V gene is TRBV2, the J gene TRBJ1-1; 9 bases are shared with TRBD1. This CDR3 is built from 14 residues. The V gene's germline CDR1 is SNHLY and CDR2 FYNNEI. The junction had 4 bases not matched to a gene; V was cut back by 5 bases and J by 3 bases. The CDR3 loop reads CASSSDRGYTEAFF. CDR3 nucleotides: TGTGCCAGCAGTTCGGACAGGGGATACACTGAAGCTTTCTTT.

This clone was seen a few times. V gene TRBV4-1 combines with J gene TRBJ1-5; 8 bases match TRBD1. There are 15 residues in the CDR3. Losses at the gene ends were 4 bases for V and 5 bases for J; bases not matched to a gene: 7. Germline assignment: CDR1 MGHRA and CDR2 YSYEKL. The CDR3 DNA reads as TGCGCCAGCAGCCCGAGACAGGGGAGCTATCAGCCCCAGCATTTT. Amino acids: CASSPRQGSYQPQHF.

This chain uses TRBV7-9 with TRBJ2-3; a weak D match, TRBD1 (7 bases). The CDR3 runs to 18 residues. Deletions cut 6 bases from V and 3 bases from J, with 25 bases between. Per the germline V gene, CDR1 is SEHNR and CDR2 is FQNEAQ (reference sequence). The CDR3 loop is CASRPMGGKGGWTDTQYF. Here the CDR3 DNA reads TGTGCCAGCAGACCGATGGGGGGTAAAGGGGGCTGGACAGATACGCAGTATTTT.

CDR3 nucleotides: TGCGCCAGCAGCCAAGATGAGGCTCTTATGAAGTTCTTC. The encoded protein is CASSQDEALMKFF. The chain recombines TRBV4-1 with TRBJ2-1; the D is unclear. Trimming stripped 0 bases from V and 14 bases from J, with 14 bases between. This CDR3 contains 13 residues. Germline CDR1 is MGHRA and CDR2 is YSYEKL.

The V gene is TRBV7-9, the J gene TRBJ2-2; D perhaps matches TRBD1 (6 bases). This CDR3 is built from 16 residues. Germline CDR1 reads SEHNR; CDR2 reads FQNEAQ (reference sequence). Trimming shortened V by 4 bases and J by 0 bases, and 12 bases separated the two germline ends. This CDR3 reads CASSSRQAANTGELFF. The CDR3 coding sequence is TGTGCCAGCAGCTCCAGACAGGCCGCGAACACCGGGGAGCTGTTTTTT.